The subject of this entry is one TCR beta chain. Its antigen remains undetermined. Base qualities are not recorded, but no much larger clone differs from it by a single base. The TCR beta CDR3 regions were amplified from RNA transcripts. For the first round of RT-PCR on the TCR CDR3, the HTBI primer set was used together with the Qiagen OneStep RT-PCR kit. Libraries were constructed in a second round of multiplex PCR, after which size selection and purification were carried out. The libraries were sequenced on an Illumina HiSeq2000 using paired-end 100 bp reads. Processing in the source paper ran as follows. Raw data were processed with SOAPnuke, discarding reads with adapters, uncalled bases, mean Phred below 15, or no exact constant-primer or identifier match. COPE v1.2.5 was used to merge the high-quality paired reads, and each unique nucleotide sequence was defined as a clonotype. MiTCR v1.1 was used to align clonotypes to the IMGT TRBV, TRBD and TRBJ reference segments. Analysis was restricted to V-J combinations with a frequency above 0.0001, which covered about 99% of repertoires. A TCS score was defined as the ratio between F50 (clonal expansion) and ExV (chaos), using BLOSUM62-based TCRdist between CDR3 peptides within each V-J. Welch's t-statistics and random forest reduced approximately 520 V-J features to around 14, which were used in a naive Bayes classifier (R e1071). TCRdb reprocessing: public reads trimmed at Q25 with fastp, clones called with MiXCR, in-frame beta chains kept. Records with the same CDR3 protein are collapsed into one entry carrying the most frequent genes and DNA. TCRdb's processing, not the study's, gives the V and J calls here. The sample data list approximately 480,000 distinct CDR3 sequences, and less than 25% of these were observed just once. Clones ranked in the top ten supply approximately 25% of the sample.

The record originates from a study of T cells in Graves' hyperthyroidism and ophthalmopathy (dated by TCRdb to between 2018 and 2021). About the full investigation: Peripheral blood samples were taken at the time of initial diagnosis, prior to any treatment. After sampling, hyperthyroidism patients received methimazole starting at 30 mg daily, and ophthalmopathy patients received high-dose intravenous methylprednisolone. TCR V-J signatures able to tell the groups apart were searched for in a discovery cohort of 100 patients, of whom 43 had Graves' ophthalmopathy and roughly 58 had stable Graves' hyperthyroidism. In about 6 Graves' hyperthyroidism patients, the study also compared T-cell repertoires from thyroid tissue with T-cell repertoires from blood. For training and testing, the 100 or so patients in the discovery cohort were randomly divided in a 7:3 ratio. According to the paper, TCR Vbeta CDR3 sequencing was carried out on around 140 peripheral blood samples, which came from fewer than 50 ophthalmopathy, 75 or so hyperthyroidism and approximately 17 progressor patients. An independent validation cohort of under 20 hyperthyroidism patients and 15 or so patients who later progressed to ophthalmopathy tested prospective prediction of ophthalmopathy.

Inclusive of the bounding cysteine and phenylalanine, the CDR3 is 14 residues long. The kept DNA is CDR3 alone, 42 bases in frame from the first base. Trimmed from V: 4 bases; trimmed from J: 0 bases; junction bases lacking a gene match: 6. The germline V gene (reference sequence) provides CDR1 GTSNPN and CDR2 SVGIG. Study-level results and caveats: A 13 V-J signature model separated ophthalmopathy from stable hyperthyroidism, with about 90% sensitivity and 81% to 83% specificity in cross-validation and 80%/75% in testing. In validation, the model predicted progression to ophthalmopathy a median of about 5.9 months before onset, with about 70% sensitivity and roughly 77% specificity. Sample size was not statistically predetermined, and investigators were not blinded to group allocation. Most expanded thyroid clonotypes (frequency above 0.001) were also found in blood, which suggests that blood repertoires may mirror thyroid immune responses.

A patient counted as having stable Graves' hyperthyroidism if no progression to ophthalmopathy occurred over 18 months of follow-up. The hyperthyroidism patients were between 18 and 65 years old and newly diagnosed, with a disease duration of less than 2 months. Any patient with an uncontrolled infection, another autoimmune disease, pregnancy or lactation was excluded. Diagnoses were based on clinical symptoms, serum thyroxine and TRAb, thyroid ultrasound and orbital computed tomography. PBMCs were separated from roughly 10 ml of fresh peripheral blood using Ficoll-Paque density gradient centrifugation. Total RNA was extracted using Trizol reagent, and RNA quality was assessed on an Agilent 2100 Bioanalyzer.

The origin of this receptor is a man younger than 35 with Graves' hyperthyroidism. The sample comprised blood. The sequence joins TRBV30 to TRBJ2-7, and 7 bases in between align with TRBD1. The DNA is TGTGCCTGGAATGGACAGGTTAGCTCCTACGAGCAGTACTTC. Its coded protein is CAWNGQVSSYEQYF.